A single sample gave rise to the 8 T cell receptor beta chains below, sequenced in a study of blood T cells in healthy people across ages. With a J-beta primer mix and a sample-barcoded 5' primer, a second PCR ran roughly 6 to 11 cycles. One entry per CDR3 protein, called by TCRdb with MiXCR from the 5' RACE reads. The sample yields around 520,000 distinct CDR3 sequences, over 25% seen once. The same data also contributed to another study, on T cells of mothers and their children.

Sequencing was done on a sample of blood. These receptors were taken from a boy aged 2 to 10 in good health.

This clonotype was detected only a few times. This chain joins TRBV4-1 and TRBJ2-1; perhaps TRBD2 as D (5 bases). The DNA matches TRBJ2-7 better at its end, which makes the J call doubtful. From germline, CDR1 is MGHRA and CDR2 YSYEKL. The CDR3 totals 15 residues. The CDR3 loop is CASSPWALAYHEQYF. DNA for the CDR3: TGCGCCAGCAGCCCTTGGGCTCTAGCCTACCACGAGCAGTACTTC.

This clonotype has just a few counts. The chain carries TRBV6-6 and TRBJ1-2; D not resolved. This CDR3 has 13 residues. In germline, CDR1 is MNHNY, CDR2 SVGAGI (reference sequence). V lost 6 bases to trimming and J lost 7 bases, with 15 bases between them. The CDR3 loop reads CASSGGVAFGYTF. DNA of the CDR3: TGTGCCAGCAGCGGCGGAGTCGCATTTGGCTACACCTTC.

The chain is built from TRBV29-1 and TRBJ2-1; TRBD2 matches 8 bases. V lost 4 bases and J lost 10; bases outside the gene matches: 9. Germline V lookup: CDR1 SQVTM, CDR2 ANQGSEA. This CDR3 contains 13 residues. DNA for the CDR3: TGCAGCGTTGGGACTAGCTTCTCGGGAGAGCAGTTCTTC. Translating gives CSVGTSFSGEQFF.

There are a few counts of this clonotype. V is TRBV10-3 and J is TRBJ2-7, with D unclear. Between the trimmed V and J ends, which lost 4 bases and 0 bases, there was a span of 13 bases. CDR1 and CDR2 (germline): ENHRY, SYGVKD. This CDR3 contains 15 residues. The CDR3 DNA reads TGTGCCATCAGTGGGGCCTCCAAAAGCTCCTACGAGCAGTACTTC. It specifies CAISGASKSSYEQYF.

The chain links TRBV5-5 to TRBJ1-2; TRBD1 is a possible D gene (6 bases). The CDR3 consists of 16 residues. Germline assignment: CDR1 SGHKS and CDR2 YYEKEE (reference sequence). V was shortened by 1 base and J by 3 bases, with 16 bases between the two germline ends. Written as DNA, the CDR3 is TGTGCCAGCAGCTTGTCGGGGGGACAACTAGACTATGGCTACACCTTC. Its translation: CASSLSGGQLDYGYTF.

The chain employs TRBV15 and TRBJ2-3; D gene unclear. CDR1 is LNHNV and CDR2 is YYDKDF in the germline V gene (reference sequence). Between the trimmed V and J ends, which lost 0 bases and 2 bases, there was a span of 6 bases. There are 14 residues in the CDR3. CDR3 in DNA: TGTGCCACCAGCAGAGATCGGTTCACAGATACGCAGTATTTT. It yields the protein CATSRDRFTDTQYF.

This clonotype was seen just once. The chain carries TRBV25-1 and TRBJ1-1; D not resolved. The germline V gene encodes CDR1 MGHDK and CDR2 SYGVNS. Trimming cost V 7 bases and J 3 bases, with 12 bases left between them. The CDR3 extends over 13 amino acids. This chain's CDR3 is CASTTTGYTEAFF. DNA of the CDR3: TGTGCCAGCACCACAACGGGGTACACTGAAGCTTTCTTT.

V and J are TRBV4-2 and TRBJ2-5; 11 nucleotides match TRBD2. Near its end, the DNA agrees better with TRBJ2-7, so the J call may be wrong. This CDR3 spans 18 amino acids. Germline V gene lookup returns CDR1 LGHNA and CDR2 YNFKEQ. CDR3 sequence (DNA): TGTGCCAGCAGCCAAGAGAGCCCAGGACTAGCGGGCTACTACGAGCAGTACTTC. Protein: CASSQESPGLAGYYEQYF.